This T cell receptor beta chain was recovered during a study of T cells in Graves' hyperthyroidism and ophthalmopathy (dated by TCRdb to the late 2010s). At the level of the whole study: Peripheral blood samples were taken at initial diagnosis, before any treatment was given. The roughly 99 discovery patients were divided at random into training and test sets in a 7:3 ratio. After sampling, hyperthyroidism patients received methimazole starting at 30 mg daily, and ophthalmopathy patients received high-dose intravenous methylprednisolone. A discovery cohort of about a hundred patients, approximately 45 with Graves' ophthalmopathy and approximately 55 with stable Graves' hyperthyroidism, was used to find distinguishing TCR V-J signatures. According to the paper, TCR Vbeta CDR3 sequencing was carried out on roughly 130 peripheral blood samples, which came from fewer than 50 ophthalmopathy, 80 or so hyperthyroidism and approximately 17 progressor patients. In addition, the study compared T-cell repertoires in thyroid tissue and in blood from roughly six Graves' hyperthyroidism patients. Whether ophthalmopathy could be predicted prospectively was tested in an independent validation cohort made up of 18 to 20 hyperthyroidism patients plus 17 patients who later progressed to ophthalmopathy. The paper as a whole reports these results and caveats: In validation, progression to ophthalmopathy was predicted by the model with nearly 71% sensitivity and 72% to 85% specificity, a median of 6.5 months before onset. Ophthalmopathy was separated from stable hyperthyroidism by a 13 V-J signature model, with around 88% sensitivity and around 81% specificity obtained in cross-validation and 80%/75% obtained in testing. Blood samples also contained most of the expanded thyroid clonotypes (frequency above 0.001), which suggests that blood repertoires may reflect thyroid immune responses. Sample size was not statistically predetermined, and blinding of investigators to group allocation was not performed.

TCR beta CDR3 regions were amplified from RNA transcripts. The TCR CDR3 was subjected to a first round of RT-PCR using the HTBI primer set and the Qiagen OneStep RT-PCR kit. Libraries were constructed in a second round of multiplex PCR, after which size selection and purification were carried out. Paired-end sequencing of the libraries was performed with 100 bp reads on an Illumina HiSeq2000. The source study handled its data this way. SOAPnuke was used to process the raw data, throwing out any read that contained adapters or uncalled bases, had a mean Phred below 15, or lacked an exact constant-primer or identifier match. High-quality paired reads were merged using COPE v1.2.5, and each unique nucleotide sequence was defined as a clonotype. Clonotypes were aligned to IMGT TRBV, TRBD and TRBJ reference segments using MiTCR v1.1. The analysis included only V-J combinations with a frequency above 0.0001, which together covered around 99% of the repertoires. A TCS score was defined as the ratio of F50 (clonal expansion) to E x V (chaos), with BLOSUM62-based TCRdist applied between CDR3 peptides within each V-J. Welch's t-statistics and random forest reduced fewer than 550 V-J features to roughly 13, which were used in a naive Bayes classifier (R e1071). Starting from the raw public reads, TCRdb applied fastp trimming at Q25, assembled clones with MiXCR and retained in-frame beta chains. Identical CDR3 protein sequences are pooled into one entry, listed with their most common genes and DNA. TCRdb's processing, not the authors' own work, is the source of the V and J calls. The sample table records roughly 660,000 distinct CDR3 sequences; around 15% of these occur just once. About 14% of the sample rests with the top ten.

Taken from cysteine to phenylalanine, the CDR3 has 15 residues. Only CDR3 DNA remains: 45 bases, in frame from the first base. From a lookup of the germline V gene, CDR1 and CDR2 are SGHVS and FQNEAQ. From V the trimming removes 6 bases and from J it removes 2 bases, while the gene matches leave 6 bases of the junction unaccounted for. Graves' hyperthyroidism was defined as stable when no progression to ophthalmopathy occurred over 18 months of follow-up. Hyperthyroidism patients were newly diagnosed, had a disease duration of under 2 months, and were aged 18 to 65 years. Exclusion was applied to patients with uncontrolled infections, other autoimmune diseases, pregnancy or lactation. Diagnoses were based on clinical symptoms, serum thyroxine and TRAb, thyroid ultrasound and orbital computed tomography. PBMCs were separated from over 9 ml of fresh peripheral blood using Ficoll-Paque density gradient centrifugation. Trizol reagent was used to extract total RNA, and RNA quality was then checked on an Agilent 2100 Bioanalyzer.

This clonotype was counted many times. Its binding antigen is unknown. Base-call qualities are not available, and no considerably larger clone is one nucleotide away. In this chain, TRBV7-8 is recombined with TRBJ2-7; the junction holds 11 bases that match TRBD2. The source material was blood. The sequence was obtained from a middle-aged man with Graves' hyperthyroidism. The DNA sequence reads TGTGCCAGCAGAACTAGCGGGAGCCTTACCTACGAGCAGTACTTC. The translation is CASRTSGSLTYEQYF.